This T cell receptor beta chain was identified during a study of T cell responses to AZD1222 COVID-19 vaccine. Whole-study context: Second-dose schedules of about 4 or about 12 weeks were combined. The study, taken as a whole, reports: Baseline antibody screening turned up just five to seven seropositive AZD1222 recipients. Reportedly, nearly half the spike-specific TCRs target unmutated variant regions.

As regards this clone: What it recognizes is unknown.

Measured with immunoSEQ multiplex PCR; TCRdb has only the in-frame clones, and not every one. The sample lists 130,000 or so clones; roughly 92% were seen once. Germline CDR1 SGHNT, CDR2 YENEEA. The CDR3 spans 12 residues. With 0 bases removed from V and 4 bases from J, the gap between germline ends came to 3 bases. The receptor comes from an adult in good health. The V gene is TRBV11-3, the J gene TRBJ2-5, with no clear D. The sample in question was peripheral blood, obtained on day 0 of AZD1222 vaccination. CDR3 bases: TGTGCCAGCAGCTTAGATCGAGAGACCCAGTACTTC. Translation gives CASSLDRETQYF.